Listed below are T cell receptor beta chains from one sample, sequenced in a study of spatial heterogeneity in lung cancer. TCRdb re-called the 5' RACE reads with MiXCR, one entry per CDR3 protein. Of several hundred distinct CDR3 sequences in the sample, under 45% were seen once. The source was lung tumor tissue, collected at surgery. The receptors shown here come from a female donor with early-stage non-small cell lung cancer. Each CDR3 is given with its conserved first and last residue. A D gene is named only where the DNA matches it firmly. Clone size appears in some rows only: once, few, many, or a class for an expanded clone.

V: TRBV7-3
size: few
D: NA
J: TRBJ1-1
CDR3: CASSLIVSGAEAFF
DNA: TGTGCCAGCAGCTTAATAGTAAGCGGGGCTGAAGCTTTCTTT

V: TRBV6-2/TRBV6-3
size: NA
D: NA
J: TRBJ2-7
CDR3: CASGDSPSYEQYF
DNA: TGTGCCAGCGGCGACTCTCCCTCCTACGAGCAGTACTTC

V: TRBV6-2/TRBV6-3
size: NA
D: TRBD1
J: TRBJ2-7
CDR3: CASGDSHEQYF
DNA: TGTGCCAGCGGGGACAGCCACGAGCAGTACTTC

V: TRBV19
size: NA
D: NA
J: TRBJ2-1
CDR3: CASTTRGTSYNEQFF
DNA: TGTGCCAGTACCACGAGGGGGACTTCCTACAATGAGCAGTTCTTC

V: TRBV28
size: few
D: TRBD2
J: TRBJ2-5
CDR3: CASSSGGQRNQETQYF
DNA: TGTGCCAGCAGTTCGGGGGGTCAGCGGAACCAAGAGACCCAGTACTTC

V: TRBV6-2/TRBV6-3
size: NA
D: NA
J: TRBJ2-7
CDR3: CASSYELGPYEQYF
DNA: TGTGCCAGCAGTTACGAGTTAGGTCCCTACGAGCAGTACTTC

V: TRBV18
size: NA
D: NA
J: TRBJ1-1
CDR3: CASSLRKENTEAFF
DNA: TGTGCCAGCTCCCTCAGGAAGGAGAACACTGAAGCTTTCTTT

V: TRBV28
size: few
D: TRBD1
J: TRBJ2-5
CDR3: CASRWRTGGEKTQYF
DNA: TGTGCCAGCCGTTGGAGGACAGGGGGCGAGAAGACCCAGTACTTC

V: TRBV7-2
size: medium-sized
D: NA
J: TRBJ2-1
CDR3: CASSLGASGSSYNEQFF
DNA: TGTGCCAGCAGCTTAGGGGCAAGCGGCAGCTCCTACAATGAGCAGTTCTTC

V: TRBV11-2
size: large
D: NA
J: TRBJ2-3
CDR3: CASSLVGGGSTDTQYF
DNA: TGTGCCAGCAGCTTAGTTGGAGGGGGAAGCACAGATACGCAGTATTTT

V: TRBV20-1
size: NA
D: NA
J: TRBJ2-5
CDR3: CSARGGGETQYF
DNA: TGCAGTGCTAGAGGGGGCGGAGAGACCCAGTACTTC

V: TRBV21-1
size: NA
D: NA
J: TRBJ2-4
CDR3: CASSKRNRGSKNIQYF
DNA: TGTGCCAGCAGCAAACGGAACAGGGGGTCGAAGAACATTCAGTACTTC

V: TRBV6-5
size: medium-sized
D: TRBD2
J: TRBJ2-1
CDR3: CASRVWTSDYNEQFF
DNA: TGTGCCAGCAGAGTATGGACTAGCGACTACAATGAGCAGTTCTTC

V: TRBV28
size: large
D: TRBD1
J: TRBJ2-7
CDR3: CASSLTSTGTYEQYF
DNA: TGTGCCAGCAGTTTAACCTCGACAGGGACCTACGAGCAGTACTTC

V: TRBV20-1
size: once
D: TRBD1
J: TRBJ2-7
CDR3: CSARRTDRETYEQYF
DNA: TGCAGTGCTAGACGCACGGACAGGGAAACCTACGAGCAGTACTTC

V: TRBV7-9
size: NA
D: TRBD1
J: TRBJ2-2
CDR3: CASSSRDRGPDTGELFF
DNA: TGTGCCAGCAGCTCCCGGGACAGGGGGCCTGACACCGGGGAGCTGTTTTTT

V: TRBV27
size: few
D: NA
J: TRBJ2-2
CDR3: CASSLSDRPNTGELFF
DNA: TGTGCCAGCAGTTTATCCGACAGGCCGAACACCGGGGAGCTGTTTTTT

V: TRBV2
size: NA
D: NA
J: TRBJ2-1
CDR3: CASSDIGRSYNEQFF
DNA: TGTGCCAGCAGTGATATAGGGAGGTCCTACAATGAGCAGTTCTTC

V: TRBV5-1
size: few
D: NA
J: TRBJ1-2
CDR3: CASSLEPAGGYTF
DNA: TGCGCCAGCAGCTTGGAACCAGCGGGAGGCTACACCTTC

V: TRBV6-5
size: few
D: NA
J: TRBJ1-2
CDR3: CASSYSPGSGYTF
DNA: TGTGCCAGCAGTTACTCGCCAGGGAGTGGCTACACCTTC

V: TRBV20-1
size: medium-sized
D: TRBD1
J: TRBJ2-7
CDR3: CSARTGENGYEQYF
DNA: TGCAGTGCTAGGACAGGGGAGAATGGCTACGAGCAGTACTTC

V: TRBV5-1
size: medium-sized
D: TRBD2
J: TRBJ2-3
CDR3: CASSLRAGDRTDTQYF
DNA: TGCGCCAGCAGCTTGCGTGCGGGAGATCGGACAGATACGCAGTATTTT

V: TRBV28
size: few
D: NA
J: TRBJ2-7
CDR3: CASTEALDASYEQYF
DNA: TGTGCCAGCACCGAGGCCTTGGACGCTAGCTACGAGCAGTACTTC

V: TRBV6-5
size: medium-sized
D: TRBD1
J: TRBJ2-6
CDR3: CASSPRQGASGANVLTF
DNA: TGTGCCAGCAGCCCCCGACAGGGGGCCTCTGGGGCCAACGTCCTGACTTTC

V: TRBV29-1
size: large
D: NA
J: TRBJ2-7
CDR3: CSVEDPGGGSHEQYF
DNA: TGCAGCGTTGAAGATCCCGGGGGAGGCTCCCACGAGCAGTACTTC

V: TRBV20-1
size: large
D: NA
J: TRBJ1-4
CDR3: CSAYRGLGGEKLFF
DNA: TGCAGTGCTTACCGGGGCCTAGGTGGTGAAAAACTGTTTTTT

V: TRBV4-3
size: NA
D: NA
J: TRBJ2-7
CDR3: CASSQDETAYEQYF
DNA: TGCGCCAGCAGCCAAGATGAGACAGCCTACGAGCAGTACTTC

V: TRBV28
size: medium-sized
D: TRBD1
J: TRBJ1-6
CDR3: CASRPPGQSNSPLHF
DNA: TGTGCCAGCAGGCCTCCGGGACAGAGCAATTCACCCCTCCACTTT

V: TRBV6-4
size: NA
D: TRBD1
J: TRBJ2-2
CDR3: CASRPGTAGSGELFF
DNA: TGTGCCAGCAGACCGGGGACAGCAGGGTCCGGGGAGCTGTTTTTT

V: TRBV5-5
size: NA
D: TRBD1
J: TRBJ1-1
CDR3: CASSSPGQGPNTEAFF
DNA: TGTGCCAGCAGCTCTCCGGGACAGGGACCGAACACTGAAGCTTTCTTT

V: TRBV7-2
size: NA
D: TRBD1
J: TRBJ2-3
CDR3: CASSLRGQGHTDTQYF
DNA: TGTGCCAGCAGCTTAAGGGGACAGGGGCACACAGATACGCAGTATTTT

V: TRBV7-2
size: NA
D: TRBD1
J: TRBJ2-2
CDR3: CASSLGGQGATGELFF
DNA: TGTGCCAGCAGCTTAGGAGGCCAGGGGGCGACCGGGGAGCTGTTTTTT

V: TRBV20-1
size: large
D: NA
J: TRBJ1-1
CDR3: CSARDPGQKNTEAFF
DNA: TGCAGTGCTAGAGATCCAGGACAGAAGAACACTGAAGCTTTCTTT

V: TRBV20-1
size: few
D: TRBD1
J: TRBJ2-1
CDR3: CSARTNRGNNEQFF
DNA: TGCAGTGCTAGAACTAACAGGGGCAACAATGAGCAGTTCTTC

V: TRBV5-6
size: medium-sized
D: TRBD2
J: TRBJ2-1
CDR3: CASSFPREGEQFF
DNA: TGTGCCAGCAGCTTTCCGCGGGAGGGTGAGCAGTTCTTC

V: TRBV28
size: NA
D: NA
J: TRBJ1-5
CDR3: CASTRDGNQPQHF
DNA: TGTGCCAGCACCCGGGACGGCAATCAGCCCCAGCATTTT

V: TRBV6-6
size: NA
D: TRBD2
J: TRBJ2-5
CDR3: CASSYSSGETQYF
DNA: TGTGCCAGCAGTTATTCTAGCGGGGAGACCCAGTACTTC

V: TRBV3-1
size: NA
D: NA
J: TRBJ2-7
CDR3: CATRPGQYF
DNA: TGTGCCACCCGTCCCGGGCAGTACTTC

V: TRBV18
size: medium-sized
D: TRBD2
J: TRBJ2-1
CDR3: CASSRTSGNSYNEQFF
DNA: TGTGCCAGCTCTCGGACTAGCGGAAACTCCTACAATGAGCAGTTCTTC

V: TRBV7-2
size: once
D: NA
J: TRBJ2-3
CDR3: CASSSPSNTQYF
DNA: TGTGCCAGCAGCTCCCCAAGTAATACGCAGTATTTT

V: TRBV29-1
size: medium-sized
D: TRBD1
J: TRBJ2-1
CDR3: CSVNGQGVTNEQFF
DNA: TGCAGCGTGAACGGACAGGGTGTAACCAATGAGCAGTTCTTC

V: TRBV20-1
size: large
D: TRBD2
J: TRBJ2-7
CDR3: CSARDLASGRAYEQYF
DNA: TGCAGTGCTAGAGATCTGGCTAGCGGGAGAGCCTACGAGCAGTACTTC

V: TRBV19
size: large
D: TRBD1
J: TRBJ1-5
CDR3: CASQQGVVHQPQHF
DNA: TGTGCCAGCCAGCAGGGGGTTGTCCATCAGCCCCAGCATTTT

V: TRBV5-4
size: NA
D: NA
J: TRBJ2-2
CDR3: CASSLAAAFTGELFF
DNA: TGTGCCAGCAGCTTGGCTGCGGCCTTTACCGGGGAGCTGTTTTTT

V: TRBV6-5
size: NA
D: NA
J: TRBJ2-6
CDR3: CASSRTGANVLTF
DNA: TGTGCCAGCAGCCGGACGGGGGCCAACGTCCTGACTTTC

V: TRBV6-6
size: NA
D: TRBD1
J: TRBJ1-2
CDR3: CASRIQGATRGYTF
DNA: TGTGCCAGCAGGATACAGGGGGCAACGCGGGGCTACACCTTC

V: TRBV20-1
size: NA
D: TRBD2
J: TRBJ2-7
CDR3: CSARDPGGGDEQYF
DNA: TGCAGTGCTAGAGATCCGGGAGGCGGGGACGAGCAGTACTTC

V: TRBV30
size: few
D: NA
J: TRBJ2-2
CDR3: CAWSKGANTGELFF
DNA: TGTGCCTGGAGTAAAGGGGCGAACACCGGGGAGCTGTTTTTT

V: TRBV4-1
size: medium-sized
D: NA
J: TRBJ2-1
CDR3: CASSQGPGRSIGYEQFF
DNA: TGCGCCAGCAGCCAAGGGCCAGGGAGGAGTATCGGATATGAGCAGTTCTTC

V: TRBV29-1
size: NA
D: NA
J: TRBJ2-7
CDR3: CSAAGLNGQYF
DNA: TGCAGCGCCGCCGGATTAAATGGGCAGTACTTC